Listed below are T cell receptor beta chains from one sample, sequenced in a study of T cell repertoires in cytomegalovirus infection. Their cognate antigens are unknown. One entry per CDR3 protein, called by TCRdb with MiXCR from the reads. The sample carries tens of thousands of distinct CDR3 sequences, over 20% recorded once. The material sequenced was CD8+ T cells from cultured PBMCs, taken from culture after CMV antigen stimulation. The source of these receptors is a human donor in good health (CMV status not recorded). Some clones in this sample may be carry-over from other donors' samples. Each CDR3 is given with its conserved first and last residue. Fields, in order: clone size, J gene, V gene, D gene, CDR3 length, CDR3 protein, CDR3 DNA. D genes are given only for firm matches. Clone size appears in some rows only: once, few, many, or a class for an expanded clone.

clone size: NA; J gene: TRBJ1-2; V gene: TRBV27; D gene: NA; CDR3 length: 13; CDR3 protein: CASNAGGNYGYTF; CDR3 DNA: TGTGCCAGCAACGCGGGGGGCAACTATGGCTACACCTTC
clone size: NA; J gene: TRBJ2-1; V gene: TRBV6-6; D gene: NA; CDR3 length: 14; CDR3 protein: CASRGRGDYNEQFF; CDR3 DNA: TGTGCCAGCAGGGGACGCGGGGACTACAATGAGCAGTTCTTC
clone size: NA; J gene: TRBJ2-7; V gene: TRBV7-9; D gene: NA; CDR3 length: 14; CDR3 protein: CASSPVGRNYEQYF; CDR3 DNA: TGTGCCAGCAGCCCGGTCGGACGGAACTACGAGCAGTACTTC
clone size: few; J gene: TRBJ2-2; V gene: TRBV2; D gene: NA; CDR3 length: 16; CDR3 protein: CASSLGGQLNTGELFF; CDR3 DNA: TGTGCCAGCTCCCTCGGGGGACAGCTGAACACCGGGGAGCTGTTTTTT
clone size: few; J gene: TRBJ2-1; V gene: TRBV7-8; D gene: TRBD2; CDR3 length: 16; CDR3 protein: CASSFPSGEIYNEQFF; CDR3 DNA: TGTGCCAGCAGCTTTCCTAGCGGGGAGATCTACAATGAGCAGTTCTTC
clone size: few; J gene: TRBJ2-2; V gene: TRBV15; D gene: NA; CDR3 length: 13; CDR3 protein: CATSTHRTGELFF; CDR3 DNA: TGTGCCACCAGCACCCATAGGACCGGGGAGCTGTTTTTT
clone size: NA; J gene: TRBJ2-5; V gene: TRBV6-2/TRBV6-3; D gene: NA; CDR3 length: 13; CDR3 protein: CASSYAGQETQYF; CDR3 DNA: TGTGCCAGCAGTTACGCGGGACAAGAGACCCAGTACTTC
clone size: few; J gene: TRBJ2-1; V gene: TRBV27; D gene: TRBD2; CDR3 length: 15; CDR3 protein: CASSWGTSGSNEQFF; CDR3 DNA: TGTGCCAGCAGTTGGGGGACTAGCGGGAGCAATGAGCAGTTCTTC
clone size: once; J gene: TRBJ2-5; V gene: TRBV4-2; D gene: NA; CDR3 length: 16; CDR3 protein: CASSPEQGTSQETQYF; CDR3 DNA: TGTGCCAGCAGCCCAGAACAAGGGACCTCGCAAGAGACCCAGTACTTC
clone size: few; J gene: TRBJ2-7; V gene: TRBV7-6; D gene: NA; CDR3 length: 11; CDR3 protein: CATLPEYEQYF; CDR3 DNA: TGTGCCACCCTACCCGAATACGAGCAGTACTTC
clone size: few; J gene: TRBJ2-7; V gene: TRBV7-9; D gene: TRBD2; CDR3 length: 16; CDR3 protein: CASSPDTSGGPYEQYF; CDR3 DNA: TGTGCCAGCAGCCCCGACACTAGCGGGGGGCCTTACGAGCAGTACTTC
clone size: NA; J gene: TRBJ2-7; V gene: TRBV9; D gene: TRBD2; CDR3 length: 15; CDR3 protein: CASSVAHTSAYEQYF; CDR3 DNA: TGTGCCAGCAGCGTTGCCCACACTAGCGCCTACGAGCAGTACTTC
clone size: NA; J gene: TRBJ1-2; V gene: TRBV27; D gene: NA; CDR3 length: 13; CDR3 protein: CASSLGAGSGYTF; CDR3 DNA: TGTGCCAGCAGTTTAGGGGCAGGGTCAGGCTACACCTTC
clone size: few; J gene: TRBJ1-5; V gene: TRBV28; D gene: TRBD1; CDR3 length: 18; CDR3 protein: CASSLIDGQGAGNQPQHF; CDR3 DNA: TGTGCCAGCAGTTTAATCGACGGACAGGGGGCGGGCAATCAGCCCCAGCATTTT
clone size: few; J gene: TRBJ2-7; V gene: TRBV12-3/TRBV12-4; D gene: TRBD2; CDR3 length: 17; CDR3 protein: CASSLPRSGTSTYEQYF; CDR3 DNA: TGTGCCAGCAGTTTACCCCGATCCGGGACTAGCACCTACGAGCAGTACTTC
clone size: NA; J gene: TRBJ2-3; V gene: TRBV6-6; D gene: NA; CDR3 length: 16; CDR3 protein: CASSYQEESSTDTQYF; CDR3 DNA: TGTGCCAGCAGTTACCAGGAGGAGTCTAGCACAGATACGCAGTATTTT
clone size: NA; J gene: TRBJ2-6; V gene: TRBV7-6; D gene: NA; CDR3 length: 18; CDR3 protein: CASSLREAVGAGANVLTF; CDR3 DNA: TGTGCCAGCAGCTTGAGAGAGGCGGTTGGGGCTGGGGCCAACGTCCTGACTTTC
clone size: few; J gene: TRBJ1-1; V gene: TRBV28; D gene: NA; CDR3 length: 13; CDR3 protein: CASSLSRGTEAFF; CDR3 DNA: TGTGCCAGCAGTCTCTCTCGGGGGACTGAAGCTTTCTTT
clone size: few; J gene: TRBJ1-6; V gene: TRBV6-5; D gene: NA; CDR3 length: 14; CDR3 protein: CASSYKTNGGPLHF; CDR3 DNA: TGTGCCAGCAGTTACAAGACAAACGGGGGACCCCTCCACTTT
clone size: few; J gene: TRBJ1-2; V gene: TRBV7-9; D gene: NA; CDR3 length: 13; CDR3 protein: CASSMQGGYGYTF; CDR3 DNA: TGTGCCAGCAGCATGCAGGGTGGCTATGGCTACACCTTC
clone size: few; J gene: TRBJ2-3; V gene: TRBV9; D gene: NA; CDR3 length: 17; CDR3 protein: CASSPLTSGGAADTQYF; CDR3 DNA: TGTGCCAGCAGCCCCCTGACTTCAGGGGGGGCCGCAGATACGCAGTATTTT
clone size: NA; J gene: TRBJ2-7; V gene: TRBV6-6; D gene: NA; CDR3 length: 14; CDR3 protein: CASSYEGKPYEQYF; CDR3 DNA: TGTGCCAGCAGTTACGAGGGGAAGCCCTACGAGCAGTACTTC
clone size: NA; J gene: TRBJ2-7; V gene: TRBV7-2; D gene: NA; CDR3 length: 14; CDR3 protein: CASTRGVLGYEQYF; CDR3 DNA: TGTGCCAGCACCAGAGGGGTTTTGGGCTACGAGCAGTACTTC
clone size: few; J gene: TRBJ2-7; V gene: TRBV2; D gene: NA; CDR3 length: 11; CDR3 protein: CASRGAYEQYF; CDR3 DNA: TGTGCCAGCAGGGGGGCCTACGAGCAGTACTTC
clone size: many; J gene: TRBJ1-1; V gene: TRBV6-1; D gene: NA; CDR3 length: 14; CDR3 protein: CASSESVSGGVDFF; CDR3 DNA: TGTGCCAGCAGTGAATCGGTGTCGGGAGGGGTTGATTTCTTT
clone size: NA; J gene: TRBJ2-5; V gene: TRBV7-8; D gene: NA; CDR3 length: 15; CDR3 protein: CASSLWREGGETQYF; CDR3 DNA: TGTGCCAGCAGCTTATGGAGGGAAGGCGGTGAGACCCAGTACTTC
clone size: few; J gene: TRBJ2-7; V gene: TRBV7-2; D gene: NA; CDR3 length: 13; CDR3 protein: CASSHGRIYEQYF; CDR3 DNA: TGTGCCAGCAGCCATGGACGGATCTACGAGCAGTACTTC
clone size: NA; J gene: TRBJ2-3; V gene: TRBV7-9; D gene: NA; CDR3 length: 16; CDR3 protein: CASSFPVGDPTDTQYF; CDR3 DNA: TGTGCCAGCAGCTTCCCGGTAGGGGATCCCACAGATACGCAGTATTTT
clone size: NA; J gene: TRBJ2-7; V gene: TRBV7-2; D gene: NA; CDR3 length: 17; CDR3 protein: CASSLALGSVSDYEQYF; CDR3 DNA: TGTGCCAGCAGCTTAGCGCTAGGATCGGTATCAGACTACGAGCAGTACTTC
clone size: NA; J gene: TRBJ1-1; V gene: TRBV19; D gene: NA; CDR3 length: 14; CDR3 protein: CASSIGVPGTEAFF; CDR3 DNA: TGTGCCAGTAGTATAGGGGTCCCGGGCACTGAAGCTTTCTTT
clone size: NA; J gene: TRBJ1-1; V gene: TRBV7-9; D gene: TRBD1; CDR3 length: 14; CDR3 protein: CASSFLGQDTEAFF; CDR3 DNA: TGTGCCAGCAGCTTCCTCGGACAGGACACTGAAGCTTTCTTT
clone size: NA; J gene: TRBJ1-1; V gene: TRBV28; D gene: NA; CDR3 length: 12; CDR3 protein: CASSLVGNEAFF; CDR3 DNA: TGTGCCAGCAGTTTGGTGGGGAATGAAGCTTTCTTT
clone size: NA; J gene: TRBJ1-6; V gene: TRBV14; D gene: NA; CDR3 length: 18; CDR3 protein: CASSQDQRLGRYNSPLHF; CDR3 DNA: TGTGCCAGCAGCCAAGATCAGAGGCTGGGACGCTATAATTCACCCCTCCACTTT
clone size: few; J gene: TRBJ2-3; V gene: TRBV7-8; D gene: TRBD2; CDR3 length: 16; CDR3 protein: CASSLALLATTDTQYF; CDR3 DNA: TGTGCCAGCAGCTTAGCCCTACTAGCGACCACAGATACGCAGTATTTT
clone size: NA; J gene: TRBJ2-7; V gene: TRBV6-9; D gene: TRBD2; CDR3 length: 14; CDR3 protein: CASSYTGGAYEQYF; CDR3 DNA: TGTGCCAGCAGTTATACCGGGGGGGCCTACGAGCAGTACTTC
clone size: few; J gene: TRBJ2-2; V gene: TRBV6-5; D gene: NA; CDR3 length: 15; CDR3 protein: CASSYSGYSTGELFF; CDR3 DNA: TGTGCCAGCAGTTACTCAGGTTACTCCACCGGGGAGCTGTTTTTT
clone size: many; J gene: TRBJ1-1; V gene: TRBV7-6; D gene: NA; CDR3 length: 15; CDR3 protein: CASSWTPGTSTEAFF; CDR3 DNA: TGTGCCAGCAGCTGGACCCCTGGTACGAGCACTGAAGCTTTCTTT
clone size: few; J gene: TRBJ1-6; V gene: TRBV7-2; D gene: TRBD1; CDR3 length: 19; CDR3 protein: CASSSRDREGSSYNSPLHF; CDR3 DNA: TGTGCCAGCAGCTCCCGGGACAGGGAGGGCAGCTCCTATAATTCACCCCTCCACTTT
clone size: NA; J gene: TRBJ2-7; V gene: TRBV7-9; D gene: NA; CDR3 length: 14; CDR3 protein: CASSLLGGSYEQYF; CDR3 DNA: TGTGCCAGCAGCCTCCTAGGTGGCTCCTACGAGCAGTACTTC
clone size: NA; J gene: TRBJ2-1; V gene: TRBV5-5; D gene: TRBD2; CDR3 length: 16; CDR3 protein: CASSSGLAGGPDEQFF; CDR3 DNA: TGTGCCAGCAGCTCGGGACTAGCGGGAGGGCCGGATGAGCAGTTCTTC
clone size: few; J gene: TRBJ2-3; V gene: TRBV7-8; D gene: TRBD2; CDR3 length: 17; CDR3 protein: CASSLGRAGGGTDTQYF; CDR3 DNA: TGTGCCAGCAGCTTAGGCAGGGCGGGGGGCGGCACAGATACGCAGTATTTT
clone size: many; J gene: TRBJ1-6; V gene: TRBV7-9; D gene: NA; CDR3 length: 15; CDR3 protein: CASSSPDRNDSPLHF; CDR3 DNA: TGTGCCAGCAGCTCGCCAGACAGGAACGATTCACCCCTCCACTTT
clone size: few; J gene: TRBJ1-1; V gene: TRBV7-9; D gene: TRBD1; CDR3 length: 18; CDR3 protein: CASSSLTGGGGMNTEAFF; CDR3 DNA: TGTGCCAGCAGCTCACTAACAGGGGGAGGTGGAATGAACACTGAAGCTTTCTTT
clone size: many; J gene: TRBJ2-5; V gene: TRBV7-6; D gene: NA; CDR3 length: 12; CDR3 protein: CASSLDRETQYF; CDR3 DNA: TGTGCCAGCAGCTTAGATCGAGAGACCCAGTACTTC
clone size: NA; J gene: TRBJ1-1; V gene: TRBV7-8; D gene: NA; CDR3 length: 15; CDR3 protein: CASSLDDVSNTEAFF; CDR3 DNA: TGTGCCAGCAGCTTAGACGATGTCAGTAACACTGAAGCTTTCTTT
clone size: few; J gene: TRBJ2-4; V gene: TRBV7-2; D gene: NA; CDR3 length: 11; CDR3 protein: CASISDGIQYF; CDR3 DNA: TGTGCCAGCATATCAGACGGGATTCAGTACTTC
clone size: NA; J gene: TRBJ2-2; V gene: TRBV20-1; D gene: TRBD1; CDR3 length: 13; CDR3 protein: CSASDRGTGELFF; CDR3 DNA: TGCAGTGCTAGTGACAGGGGTACCGGGGAGCTGTTTTTT
clone size: NA; J gene: TRBJ2-4; V gene: TRBV11-3; D gene: NA; CDR3 length: 12; CDR3 protein: CASSDREGIQYF; CDR3 DNA: TGTGCCAGCAGCGACAGGGAGGGCATTCAGTACTTC
clone size: few; J gene: TRBJ2-5; V gene: TRBV7-9; D gene: TRBD2; CDR3 length: 17; CDR3 protein: CASSSRTSGGAWETQYF; CDR3 DNA: TGTGCCAGCAGCTCAAGGACTAGCGGGGGGGCTTGGGAGACCCAGTACTTC
clone size: many; J gene: TRBJ2-1; V gene: TRBV5-6; D gene: TRBD1; CDR3 length: 14; CDR3 protein: CASSPGTDYNEQFF; CDR3 DNA: TGTGCCAGCAGCCCAGGGACAGACTACAATGAGCAGTTCTTC
clone size: NA; J gene: TRBJ1-2; V gene: TRBV25-1; D gene: NA; CDR3 length: 17; CDR3 protein: CASSESTSGLANYGYTF; CDR3 DNA: TGTGCCAGCAGTGAATCAACCTCAGGGCTTGCTAACTATGGCTACACCTTC
clone size: NA; J gene: TRBJ1-5; V gene: TRBV7-8; D gene: NA; CDR3 length: 13; CDR3 protein: CASSFDTGQPQHF; CDR3 DNA: TGTGCCAGCAGCTTCGACACAGGCCAGCCCCAGCATTTT
clone size: many; J gene: TRBJ2-2; V gene: TRBV7-9; D gene: NA; CDR3 length: 12; CDR3 protein: CASSRDTGELFF; CDR3 DNA: TGTGCCAGCTCGAGGGATACCGGGGAGCTGTTTTTT
clone size: few; J gene: TRBJ2-7; V gene: TRBV4-1; D gene: TRBD2; CDR3 length: 17; CDR3 protein: CASSQEPTSGIYYEQYF; CDR3 DNA: TGCGCCAGCAGCCAAGAACCCACTAGCGGGATTTACTACGAGCAGTACTTC
clone size: few; J gene: TRBJ2-1; V gene: TRBV20-1; D gene: TRBD2; CDR3 length: 15; CDR3 protein: CSARVFAGVDNEQFF; CDR3 DNA: TGCAGTGCTAGAGTCTTCGCGGGAGTCGACAATGAGCAGTTCTTC
clone size: many; J gene: TRBJ2-3; V gene: TRBV6-1; D gene: NA; CDR3 length: 14; CDR3 protein: CASSDPLGADTQYF; CDR3 DNA: TGTGCCAGCAGTGACCCGTTAGGGGCAGATACGCAGTATTTT
clone size: NA; J gene: TRBJ2-1; V gene: TRBV7-6; D gene: TRBD2; CDR3 length: 17; CDR3 protein: CASSFGQREGPYNEQFF; CDR3 DNA: TGTGCCAGCAGCTTCGGGCAGCGGGAGGGCCCCTACAATGAGCAGTTCTTC
clone size: NA; J gene: TRBJ2-3; V gene: TRBV6-5; D gene: TRBD2; CDR3 length: 17; CDR3 protein: CASSYAPGLAGGDTQYF; CDR3 DNA: TGTGCCAGCAGTTACGCCCCCGGACTAGCGGGGGGGGATACGCAGTATTTT